The present T cell receptor beta chain was sequenced within a study of blood T cell repertoires in COVID-19. Profiling relied on immunoSEQ multiplex PCR, and the TCRdb table lists in-frame clones only, not all of them. The data contain 150,000 or so clones, 80% to 90% of them singletons. The V end lost 1 base, the J end lost 7 bases, and 14 bases lay between the germline ends. Germline V gives CDR1 SGHVS, CDR2 FNYEAQ. The CDR3 covers 14 residues. The TCR was taken from a woman in her sixties with acute or convalescent COVID-19. What was sequenced was peripheral blood. The chain employs TRBV7-6 and TRBJ2-7; TRBD2 might be the D (5 bases). This chain's CDR3 is CASSLEQETGEQYF. The DNA of the CDR3 is TGTGCCAGCAGCTTAGAGCAGGAGACGGGGGAGCAGTACTTC.